What follows is one TCR beta chain and its context. Its antigen is currently not known. The sample holds no much larger clone one base away, and base qualities are not on file. Whole blood was collected in K2EDTA tubes by collaborating institutions according to the institutions' own protocols. For TCRbeta analysis, collaborator samples were shipped as frozen whole blood, as isolated PBMCs, or as DNA extracted from either sample type. The immunoSEQ Assay, a bias-controlled multiplex PCR, was used to amplify TCRbeta CDR3 regions from genomic DNA. As for the original processing: Within the assay, amplification of reference gene primers was used to estimate how many nucleated cells each sample contained. To quantify the absolute abundance of each unique TCRbeta CDR3 rearrangement, sequence reads were collapsed and filtered. For each sample, productive Simpson clonality was calculated by taking the square root of Simpson's diversity index across productive rearrangements. This immuneACCESS table, as held by TCRdb, lists in-frame sequences with V and J called but not all clones. Of the missing ones, under half trace to an unresolved V gene in checked studies; the others have no known cause. D and trimming were read from the DNA, whereas the V and J calls and clone size are those reported in that table. This sample comprises 150,000 or so clones, approximately 82% of them detected only once. The ten largest make up roughly 15% of the sample.

The sample originates from a study of blood T cell repertoires in COVID-19 (dated by TCRdb to 2020 to 2021). Describing the broader study: Collaborator samples came from the United States, Italy and Spain and covered acute and convalescent phases of COVID-19. Where available, HLA class I and class II types were taken from metadata supplied by the sample provider and were not determined by assay-based typing. The prospective study material was composed of cDNA or gDNA derived from T cells, B-cell-depleted T cells, or PBMCs. The dataset comprised deeply sampled blood TCRbeta repertoires from subjects exposed to, actively infected with, or recovered from COVID-19. A freely available public database, intended as a resource for researchers studying the immune response to SARS-CoV-2, is where the repertoires were released. Sample metadata almost always included a de-identified subject ID, COVID-19 status, age in years and sex. The samples were drawn from the first 160 participants of the ongoing ImmuneRACE study and from 1,254 subjects provided by 6 global collaborators.

The research as a whole found: Clinical and demographic metadata were provided uncurated, with the amount varying by source and participant.

Sequenced input: peripheral blood. The sequence derives from a human donor with acute or convalescent COVID-19. The donor label of this sample is uncertain.

The CDR3 amino acid sequence is: CATSGGWDTEAFF. The DNA sequence is as follows: TGTGCCACCTCGGGGGGATGGGACACTGAAGCTTTCTTT. The V and J segments used are TRBV15 and TRBJ1-1; 5 matching bases give a weak D call of TRBD1. V is shortened by 8 bases, J by 3 bases, and the region joining them spans 13 bases. CDR1 LNHNV and CDR2 YYDKDF are derived from the germline V gene (reference sequence). The CDR3 starts with the cysteine, ends with the phenylalanine, and has 13 residues. Of the read, only the CDR3 DNA is kept; its 39 bases are in frame from base 1.